Below, 14 T cell receptor beta chains from the same sample are listed, as sequenced in a study of blood T cell repertoires in COVID-19. TCRdb keeps only in-frame clones here, not all; method: immunoSEQ multiplex PCR. Of tens of thousands of clones listed, 88% are singletons. Material for sequencing was peripheral blood. The receptor set was obtained from a woman between 50 and 59 years old with active COVID-19.

CDR3 in DNA: TGTGCCTGGAGCGGGAAGAGCTCCTATAATTCACCCCTCCACTTT. It specifies CAWSGKSSYNSPLHF. The chain couples TRBV30 to TRBJ1-6, with D unclear. V lost 3 bases and J lost 0, with 9 bases in between. The germline gives CDR1 GTSNPN, CDR2 SVGIG (reference sequence). This CDR3 region has 15 residues.

The gene calls are TRBV9 and TRBJ1-2; no clear D. The length of the CDR3 is 12 residues. Per the germline V gene, CDR1 is SGDLS and CDR2 is YYNGEE. V lost 6 bases to trimming and J lost 8 bases, with 14 bases between them. The CDR3 DNA follows: TGTGCCAGCACGGCGGTGGGAGGAGGCTACACCTTC. Its translation: CASTAVGGGYTF.

DNA for the CDR3: TGTGCCAGCAGGCACGACACAGGGGATTGGGGTGAAGCTTTCTTT. As protein: CASRHDTGDWGEAFF. V and J are TRBV5-5 and TRBJ1-1; 7 bases fit TRBD1. Looked up from germline, CDR1 is SGHKS and CDR2 is YYEKEE (reference sequence). V lost 5 bases and J lost 7; bases outside the gene matches: 14. CDR3 length: 15 amino acids.

This clone is a singleton in its sample. The chain has TRBV28 and TRBJ1-1; possibly TRBD1 for D (5 bases). The CDR3 runs to 14 residues. The ends were cut back, 8 bases at V and 0 bases at J, with 13 bases in the middle. Germline-derived CDR1 and CDR2 are MDHEN and SYDVKM. This CDR3 reads CASLPTGLNTEAFF. CDR3 DNA: TGTGCCAGCTTACCTACAGGTCTGAACACTGAAGCTTTCTTT.

The rearrangement joins TRBV4-1 to TRBJ2-5; 8 bases line up with TRBD2. With 1 base clipped from V and 5 bases from J, the junction kept 3 bases outside the gene matches. The V gene's germline CDR1 is MGHRA and CDR2 YSYEKL. CDR3 length: 14 residues. This CDR3 is CASSQGLAGETQYF. The CDR3 region has the DNA TGCGCCAGCAGCCAAGGGCTAGCGGGTGAGACCCAGTACTTC.

This clone came up a few times. Relative to the germline gene, one junction end is altered; a read error may explain this. The V and J genes are TRBV7-8 and TRBJ2-7; the match to TRBD2 covers 11 bases. The V gene's germline CDR1 is SGHVS and CDR2 FQNEAQ. This CDR3 is built from 14 residues. The DNA for the CDR3 is TGTGCCAGCAGCATAGCGGGGGGGTCCTACGAGCAGTACTTC. Protein product: CASSIAGGSYEQYF.

This chain joins TRBV28 and TRBJ1-2, with TRBD1 matching over 7 bases. There are 15 residues in the CDR3. The germline V gene encodes CDR1 MDHEN and CDR2 SYDVKM. Trimming cost V 3 bases and J 2 bases; bases outside gene matches: 6. CDR3 bases: TGTGCCAGCAGTTTGCCTCAGGGGGTCAACTATGGCTACACCTTC. The encoded protein is CASSLPQGVNYGYTF.

The V and J genes are TRBV9 and TRBJ2-2, with TRBD1 matching over 9 bases. The CDR3 covers 16 residues. After removal of 4 bases from V and 1 base from J, the junction contained 5 bases not matched to a gene. From germline, CDR1 is SGDLS and CDR2 YYNGEE. The CDR3: CASSPRQGVNTGELFF. CDR3 DNA sequence: TGTGCCAGCAGCCCGAGACAGGGGGTGAACACCGGGGAGCTGTTTTTT.

The chain employs TRBV6-1 and TRBJ1-5, with D uncertain. The ends were cut back, 1 base at V and 4 bases at J, with 8 bases in the middle. Germline CDR1 MNHNS, CDR2 SASEGT. There are 14 residues in the CDR3. CDR3 DNA sequence: TGTGCCAGCAGTGAAGGTTCGGGGAATCAGCCCCAGCATTTT. Its protein is CASSEGSGNQPQHF.

The chain has TRBV28 and TRBJ1-4; D not resolved. CDR3 size: 15 residues. V dropped 3 bases and J dropped 3 bases, with 11 bases sitting between them. Germline CDR1 reads MDHEN; CDR2 reads SYDVKM. CDR3 amino acids: CASSLPPSANEKLFF. CDR3 coding DNA: TGTGCCAGCAGTTTGCCCCCCTCAGCTAATGAAAAACTGTTTTTT. The full variable domain, completed using reference TRBV28 and TRBJ1-4, is DVKVTQSSRYLVKRTGEKVFLECVQDMDHENMFWYRQDPGLGLRLIYFSYDVKMKEKGDIPEGYSVSREKKERFSLILESASTNQTSMYLCASSLPPSANEKLFFGSGTQLSVL.

The chain recombines TRBV24-1 with TRBJ2-1; 8 bases match TRBD1. The CDR3 sequence is 13 residues long. The ends lost 8 bases at V and 5 bases at J; junction bases unmatched: 4. Germline values: CDR1 KGHDR, CDR2 SFDVKD. CDR3 coding DNA: TGTGCCACCAACGGACAGGGCCACAATGAGCAGTTCTTC. It translates to CATNGQGHNEQFF.

This clone occurred a few times. The V and J genes are TRBV16 and TRBJ1-4, with TRBD1 matching over 10 bases. The V gene's germline CDR1 is KGHSY and CDR2 FQNENV. CDR3 length equals 15 residues. Germline trimming cut 2 bases from V and 8 bases from J; bases unmatched to any gene: 5. CDR3 region: CASSQRDRGREKLFF. The CDR3, as DNA: TGTGCCAGCAGCCAAAGGGACAGGGGACGGGAAAAACTGTTTTTT.

The J gene is TRBJ2-1, the V gene TRBV24-1; weak D call: TRBD1 (6 bases). Per the germline V gene, CDR1 is KGHDR and CDR2 is SFDVKD. This CDR3 is 15 amino acids long. The V and J ends lost 4 bases and 8 bases respectively, with 17 bases between them. The CDR3 is CATSDPGQRGDEQFF. The CDR3 DNA follows: TGTGCCACCAGTGACCCCGGACAGAGAGGGGATGAGCAGTTCTTC.

This clone was seen only a few times. The chain carries TRBV2 and TRBJ1-1, with TRBD1 as a possible D gene (6 bases). This CDR3 contains 13 residues. V dropped 5 bases and J dropped 8 bases, with 15 bases sitting between them. Germline CDR1 reads SNHLY; CDR2 reads FYNNEI. Written as DNA, the CDR3 is TGTGCCAGCAGTCGGCAAAGGGGGACCGAAGCTTTCTTT. Amino acids: CASSRQRGTEAFF.